The following is a TCR beta chain sequence with its context. This clone was counted a single time. Its antigen is unknown. Base qualities are not recorded, but no much larger clone differs from it by a single base. Reading from cysteine to phenylalanine, the CDR3 counts 18 amino acids. Kept here is only the CDR3 DNA, which spans 54 bases and is read in frame from base 1. The junction shows trimming of 1 base on V and 3 bases on J, and the gene matches do not reach 14 bases of it. Looking up the germline V gene yields CDR1 SGHDT and CDR2 YYEEEE. This sample is drawn from a study of T cell changes during pregnancy in multiple sclerosis (dated by TCRdb to between 2018 and 2021). Notes on the research overall: The study examined how the T cell repertoire changed over the course of pregnancy in women with multiple sclerosis.

Library generation was performed with the immunoSEQ multiplex PCR assay. TCRdb holds this immuneACCESS table with in-frame rearrangements only. Some clones are missing; in checked studies, unresolved V genes explain under half, and the rest has no known cause. The sample profile shows roughly 41,000 clones; roughly 91% of them were found once. 6% to 7.5% of the sample is taken by the ten largest. The chain couples TRBV5-6 to TRBJ2-7, and 9 bases in between align with TRBD2. This clonotype originated in a female donor with multiple sclerosis, enrolled in a pregnancy study. The sample here was CD8+ T cells from peripheral blood mononuclear cells, taken in the third trimester of pregnancy. Here is the DNA: TGTGCCAGCAGCTTGCAAGTCCGGAAGCGGGGGGACGACTACGAGCAGTACTTC. The encoded protein is CASSLQVRKRGDDYEQYF.